Following are 12 T cell receptor beta chains from one sample sequenced in a study of T cell repertoires in cytomegalovirus infection. TCRdb passed the reads through MiXCR, listing each CDR3 protein once. The sample lists approximately 400,000 distinct CDR3 sequences, approximately 31% occurring once. Sequenced sample: PBMCs. These receptor sequences come from a human donor in good health (CMV status not recorded). Some clones in this sample may be carry-over from other donors' samples.

Details on this clonotype: In this CDR3 the conserved last residue, phenylalanine or tryptophan, is missing, so a read error is likely. V usage is TRBV5-4 and J usage is TRBJ2-1; D not certain. Germline V gene data show CDR1 as SGHNT and CDR2 as YYREEE (reference sequence). This CDR3 is built from 14 residues. The V gene lost 3 bases and the J gene lost 1 base, with 8 bases spanning the gap. The CDR3 loop is CASSSDGSYNEQFL. The CDR3 bases are TGTGCCAGCAGCTCGGACGGATCCTACAATGAGCAGTTCTTA.

This chain uses TRBV6-2 or TRBV6-3 with TRBJ2-7, with 11 bases aligning to TRBD2. CDR1 and CDR2 (germline): MNHEY, SVGEGT. The CDR3 length is 15 residues. With V trimmed by 4 bases and J by 5 bases, 7 bases remained unmatched. The CDR3 bases are TGTGCCAGCAGTTTCTTACTAGCGGGAGAAAACGAGCAGTACTTC. Translating gives CASSFLLAGENEQYF.

The rearrangement joins TRBV12-3 or TRBV12-4 to TRBJ1-2; D is possibly TRBD1 (5 bases). The CDR3 runs to 13 residues. V gave up 1 base and J gave up 8 bases, with 11 bases separating them. Here the CDR3 DNA reads TGTGCCAGCAGTTTAGGGTCAGGGAACGGCTACACCTTC. This encodes CASSLGSGNGYTF.

The rearrangement joins TRBV20-1 to TRBJ2-7; 12 nucleotides match TRBD1. Germline V gives CDR1 DFQATT, CDR2 SNEGSKA (reference sequence). The CDR3 is made up of 15 amino acids. The V gene end was trimmed by 0 bases and the J gene end by 6 bases; junction bases not matched to a gene: 6. The CDR3 coding sequence is TGCAGTGCTAGAGATTACGGGACAGGGGGCTCCGAGCAGTACTTC. It codes for CSARDYGTGGSEQYF.

The chain employs TRBV7-2 and TRBJ1-2; D uncertain. The V and J ends lost 1 base and 6 bases respectively, with 12 bases between them. The CDR3 consists of 14 residues. CDR1 is SGHTA, CDR2 FQGNSA, per germline. CDR3 DNA sequence: TGTGCCAGCAGCTTAGGACCGCCTAGGGATGGCTACACCTTC. Encoded protein: CASSLGPPRDGYTF.

A few counts support this clonotype. This chain joins TRBV7-3 and TRBJ2-7; D may be TRBD2 (5 bases). This CDR3 has 15 amino acids. The germline V gene encodes CDR1 SGHTA and CDR2 FQGTGA. With 2 bases removed from V and 6 bases from J, the gap between germline ends came to 17 bases. The CDR3 DNA reads TGTGCCAGCAGCTTATTGGGTGGGAGCGATCGCGAGCAGTACTTC. This sequence encodes CASSLLGGSDREQYF.

This sequence joins TRBV11-2 and TRBJ2-4, with TRBD2 identical over 9 bases. This CDR3 is built from 19 residues. Trimming at V came to 4 bases and at J to 9 bases, leaving 22 bases not matched to a gene. Germline loops: CDR1 SGHAT, CDR2 FQNNGV. In DNA form, the CDR3 reads TGTGCCAGCAGCTCCCCTACCCTCCGCGCGGGGGGGCGGGTGGGCATTCAGTACTTC. This gives the protein CASSSPTLRAGGRVGIQYF.

The CDR3 region has the DNA TGCAGTGCTAGAGATGTTATGATAAGCTACGAGCAGTACTTC. Protein product: CSARDVMISYEQYF. V is TRBV20-1 and J is TRBJ2-7; D gene ambiguous. Germline assignment: CDR1 DFQATT and CDR2 SNEGSKA (reference sequence). This CDR3 is built from 14 residues. Trimming took 0 bases from V and 3 from J, leaving 12 bases between them.

A word on this clonotype: The CDR3 does not end in the conserved phenylalanine or tryptophan, so this is likely a read error. No DNA is shown, since the ends of the CDR3 on it are uncertain; the CDR3 is the one TCRdb lists. The chain has TRBV7-4 and TRBJ2-5; TRBD1, the table's D call, was not compared with the DNA. CDR1 is SGHVT and CDR2 is SQSDAQ in the germline V gene. The CDR3 has 13 amino acids, counting both end residues. CDR3 loop: CASSGEPQETHYC.

This clonotype appeared a single time. A much larger clone sits a single nucleotide away, making a read error possible. The gene calls are TRBV11-2 and TRBJ1-1; the D gene is possibly TRBD1 (5 bases). This CDR3 region has 14 residues. Per germline, CDR1 SGHAT and CDR2 FQNNGV. The CDR3 loop is CASLLGRGGTEALF. CDR3 bases: TGTGCCAGCCTATTAGGAAGGGGAGGCACTGAAGCTTTATTT.

This clonotype was detected ten times or more. The chain employs TRBV19 and TRBJ2-1, with 7 bases that match TRBD1. CDR3 length equals 15 residues. Germline loops: CDR1 LNHDA, CDR2 SQIVND (reference sequence). The V gene end was trimmed by 5 bases and the J gene end by 0 bases; junction bases not matched to a gene: 4. The CDR3 DNA reads as TGTGCCAGTAGTCAAGACAGGGCCTCCTACAATGAGCAGTTCTTC. Translated: CASSQDRASYNEQFF.

On this clonotype: The junction differs from germline at one of its ends, possibly a read error. The chain combines TRBV6-1 with TRBJ1-6; TRBD1 matches 8 bases. The CDR3 totals 15 residues. Germline V gives CDR1 MNHNS, CDR2 SASEGT. CDR3 residues: CASIEVTGGDSPLHF. The CDR3 nucleotides are TGTGCCAGCATTGAAGTAACAGGGGGTGATTCACCCCTCCACTTT.